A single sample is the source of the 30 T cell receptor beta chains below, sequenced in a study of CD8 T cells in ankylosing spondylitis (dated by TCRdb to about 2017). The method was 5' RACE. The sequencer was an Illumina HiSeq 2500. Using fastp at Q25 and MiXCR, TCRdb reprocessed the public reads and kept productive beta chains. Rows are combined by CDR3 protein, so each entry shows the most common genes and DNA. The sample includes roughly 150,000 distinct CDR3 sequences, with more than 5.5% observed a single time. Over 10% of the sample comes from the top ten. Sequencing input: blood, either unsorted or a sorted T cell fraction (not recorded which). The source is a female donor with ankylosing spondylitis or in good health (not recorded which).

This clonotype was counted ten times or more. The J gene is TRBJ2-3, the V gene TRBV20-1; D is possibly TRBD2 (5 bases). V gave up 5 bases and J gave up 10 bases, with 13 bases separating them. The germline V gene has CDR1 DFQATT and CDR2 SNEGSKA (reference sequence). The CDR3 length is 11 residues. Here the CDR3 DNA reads TGCAGTGCTCTCGACTGGGGAGCGCAGTATTTT. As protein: CSALDWGAQYF.

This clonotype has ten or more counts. CDR3 in amino acids: CSVPGDVNTEAFF. The CDR3 nucleotides are TGCAGCGTTCCGGGGGACGTTAACACTGAAGCTTTCTTT. The rearrangement uses TRBV29-1 and TRBJ1-1; a possible D gene is TRBD1 (5 bases). Between the trimmed V and J ends, which lost 5 bases and 2 bases, there was a span of 12 bases. Per the germline V gene, CDR1 is SQVTM and CDR2 is ANQGSEA. The CDR3 is 13 amino acids.

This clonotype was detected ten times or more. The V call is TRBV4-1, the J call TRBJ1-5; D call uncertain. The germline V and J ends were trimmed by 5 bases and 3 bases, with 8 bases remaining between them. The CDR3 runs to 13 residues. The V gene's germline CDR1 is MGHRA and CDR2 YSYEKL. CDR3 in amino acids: CASSAGNNQPQHF. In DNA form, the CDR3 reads TGCGCCAGCAGCGCAGGAAACAATCAGCCCCAGCATTTT.

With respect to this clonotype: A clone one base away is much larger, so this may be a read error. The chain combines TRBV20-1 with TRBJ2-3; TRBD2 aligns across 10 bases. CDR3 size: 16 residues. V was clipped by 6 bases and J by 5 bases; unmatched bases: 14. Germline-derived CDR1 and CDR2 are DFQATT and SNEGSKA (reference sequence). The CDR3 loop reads CSAGRLAGATRDTQYF. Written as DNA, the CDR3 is TGCAGTGCCGGGCGTCTAGCGGGGGCCACCAGAGATACGCAGTATTTT.

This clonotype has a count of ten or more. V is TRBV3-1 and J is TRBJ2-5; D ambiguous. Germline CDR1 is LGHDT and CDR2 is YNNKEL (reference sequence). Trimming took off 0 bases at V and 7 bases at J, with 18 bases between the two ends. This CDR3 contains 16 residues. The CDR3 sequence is CASSQEDEGPRGTQYF. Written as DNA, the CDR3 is TGTGCCAGCAGCCAAGAAGATGAAGGCCCCCGCGGGACCCAGTACTTC.

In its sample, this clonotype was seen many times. The CDR3 sequence is CASSSRPGTVKNQPQHF. The CDR3 DNA is TGTGCCAGCAGTTCTCGTCCCGGGACAGTAAAAAATCAGCCCCAGCATTTT. The genes are TRBV12-3 or TRBV12-4 and TRBJ1-5, with 7 positions matching TRBD1. After removal of 4 bases from V and 4 bases from J, the junction contained 13 bases not matched to a gene. CDR3 size: 17 residues.

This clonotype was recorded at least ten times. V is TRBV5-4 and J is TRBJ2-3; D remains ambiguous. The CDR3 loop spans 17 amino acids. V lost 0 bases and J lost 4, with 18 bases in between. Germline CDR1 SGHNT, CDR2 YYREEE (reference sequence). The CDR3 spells CASSLGLMHALSDTQYF. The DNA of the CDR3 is TGTGCCAGCAGCTTGGGGTTGATGCACGCACTCTCAGATACGCAGTATTTT.

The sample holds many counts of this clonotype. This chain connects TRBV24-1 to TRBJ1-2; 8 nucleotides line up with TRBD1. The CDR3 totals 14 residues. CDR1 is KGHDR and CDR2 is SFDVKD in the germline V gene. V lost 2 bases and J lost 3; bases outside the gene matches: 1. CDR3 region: CATSDSGQDYGYTF. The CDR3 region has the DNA TGTGCCACCAGTGATTCGGGACAGGACTATGGCTACACCTTC.

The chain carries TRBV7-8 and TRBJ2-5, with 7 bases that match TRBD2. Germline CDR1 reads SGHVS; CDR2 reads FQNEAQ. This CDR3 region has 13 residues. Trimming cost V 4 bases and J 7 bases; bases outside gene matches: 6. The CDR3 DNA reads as TGTGCCAGCAGCTCCAACTCGGGAGGGACCCAGTACTTC. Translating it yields CASSSNSGGTQYF. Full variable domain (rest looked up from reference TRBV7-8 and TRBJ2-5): GAGVSQSPRYKVAKRGQDVALRCDPISGHVSLFWYQQALGQGPEFLTYFQNEAQLDKSGLPSDRFFAERPEGSVSTLKIQRTQQEDSAVYLCASSSNSGGTQYFGPGTRLLVL.

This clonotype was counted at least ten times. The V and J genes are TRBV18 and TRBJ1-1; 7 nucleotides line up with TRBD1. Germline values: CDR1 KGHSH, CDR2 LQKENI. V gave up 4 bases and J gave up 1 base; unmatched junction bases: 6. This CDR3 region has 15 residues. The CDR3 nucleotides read TGTGCCAGCTCACTTGACAGGGTGGGGAACACTGAAGCTTTCTTT. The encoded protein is CASSLDRVGNTEAFF.

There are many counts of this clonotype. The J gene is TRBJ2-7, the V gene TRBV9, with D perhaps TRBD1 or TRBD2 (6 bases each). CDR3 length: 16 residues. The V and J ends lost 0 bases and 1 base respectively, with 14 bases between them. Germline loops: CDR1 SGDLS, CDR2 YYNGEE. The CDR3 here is CASSVDRGASSYEQYF. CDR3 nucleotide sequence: TGTGCCAGCAGCGTAGATAGGGGGGCGAGTTCCTACGAGCAGTACTTC.

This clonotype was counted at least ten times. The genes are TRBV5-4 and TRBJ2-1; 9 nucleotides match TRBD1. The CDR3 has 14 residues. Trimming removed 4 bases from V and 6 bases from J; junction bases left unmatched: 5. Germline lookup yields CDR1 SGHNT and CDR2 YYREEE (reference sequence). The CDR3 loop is CASSLPGQGNEQFF. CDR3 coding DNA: TGTGCCAGCAGCCTTCCGGGACAGGGCAATGAGCAGTTCTTC.

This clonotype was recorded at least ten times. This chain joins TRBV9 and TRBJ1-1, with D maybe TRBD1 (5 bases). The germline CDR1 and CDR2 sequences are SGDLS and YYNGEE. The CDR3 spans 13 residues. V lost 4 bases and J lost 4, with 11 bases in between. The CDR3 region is CASSHNQGTEAFF. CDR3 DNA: TGTGCCAGCAGCCATAACCAGGGCACTGAAGCTTTCTTT.

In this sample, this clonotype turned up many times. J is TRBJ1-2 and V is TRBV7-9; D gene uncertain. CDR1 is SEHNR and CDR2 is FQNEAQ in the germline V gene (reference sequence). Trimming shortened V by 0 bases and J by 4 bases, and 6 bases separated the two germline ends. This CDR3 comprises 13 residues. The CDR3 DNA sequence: TGTGCCAGCAGCTTAGCGGGTTTCTATGGCTACACCTTC. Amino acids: CASSLAGFYGYTF.

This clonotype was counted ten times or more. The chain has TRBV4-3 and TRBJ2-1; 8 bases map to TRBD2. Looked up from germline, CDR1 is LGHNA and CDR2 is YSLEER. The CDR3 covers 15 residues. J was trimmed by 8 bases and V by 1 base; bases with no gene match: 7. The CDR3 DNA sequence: TGCGCCAGCAGCCAAGGCGGGGGGCGAAGCGATGAGCAGTTCTTC. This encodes CASSQGGGRSDEQFF.

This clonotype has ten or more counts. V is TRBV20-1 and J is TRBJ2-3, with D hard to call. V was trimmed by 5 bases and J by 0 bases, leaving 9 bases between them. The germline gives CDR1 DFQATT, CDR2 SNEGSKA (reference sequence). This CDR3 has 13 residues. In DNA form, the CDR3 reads TGCAGTGCTCGGGCGCCTAGCACAGATACGCAGTATTTT. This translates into CSARAPSTDTQYF.

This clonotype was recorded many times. The CDR3 is CASSFLAGGYNEQFF. The CDR3 nucleotides are TGTGCCAGCAGTTTTTTGGCGGGGGGCTACAATGAGCAGTTCTTC. This chain uses TRBV12-3 or TRBV12-4 with TRBJ2-1; the match to TRBD2 covers 8 bases. V was pared by 3 bases and J by 3 bases, with 4 bases of the junction left unmatched. The CDR3 is made up of 15 amino acids.

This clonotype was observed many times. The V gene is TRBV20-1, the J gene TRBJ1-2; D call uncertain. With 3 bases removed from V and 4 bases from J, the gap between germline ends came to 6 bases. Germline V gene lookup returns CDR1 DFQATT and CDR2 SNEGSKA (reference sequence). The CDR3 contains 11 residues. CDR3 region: CSARGIYGYTF. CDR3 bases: TGCAGTGCTAGGGGCATCTATGGCTACACCTTC.

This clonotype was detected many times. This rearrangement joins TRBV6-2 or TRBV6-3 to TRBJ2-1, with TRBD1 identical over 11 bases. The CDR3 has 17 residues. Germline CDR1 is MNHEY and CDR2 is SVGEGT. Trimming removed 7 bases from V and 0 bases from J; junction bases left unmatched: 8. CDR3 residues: CASTLGTGGYSYNEQFF. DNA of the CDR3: TGTGCCAGCACTCTAGGGACAGGGGGTTACTCCTACAATGAGCAGTTCTTC.

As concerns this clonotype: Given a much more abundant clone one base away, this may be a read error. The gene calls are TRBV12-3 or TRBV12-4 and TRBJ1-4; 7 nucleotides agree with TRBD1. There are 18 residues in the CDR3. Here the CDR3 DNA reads TGTACCAGCAGTCCAGGGGGGCCCTCGGGACAAGCTAATGAAAAACTGTTTTTT. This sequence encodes CTSSPGGPSGQANEKLFF.

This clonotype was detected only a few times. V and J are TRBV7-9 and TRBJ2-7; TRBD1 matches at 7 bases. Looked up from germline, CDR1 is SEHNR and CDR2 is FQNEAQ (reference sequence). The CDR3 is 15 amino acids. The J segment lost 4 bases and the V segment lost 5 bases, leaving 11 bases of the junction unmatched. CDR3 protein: CASSPSGTASYEQYF. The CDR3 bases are TGTGCCAGCAGCCCCTCCGGGACAGCTTCTTACGAGCAGTACTTC.

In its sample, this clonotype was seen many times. CDR3 residues: CASSITDTQYF. DNA for the CDR3: TGTGCCAGCAGCATTACGGATACGCAGTATTTT. The chain links TRBV7-2 to TRBJ2-3; D remains ambiguous. Germline V gene sequence: CDR1 SGHTA, CDR2 FQGNSA. This CDR3 has 11 amino acids. Trimming took off 5 bases at V and 6 bases at J, with 6 bases between the two ends.

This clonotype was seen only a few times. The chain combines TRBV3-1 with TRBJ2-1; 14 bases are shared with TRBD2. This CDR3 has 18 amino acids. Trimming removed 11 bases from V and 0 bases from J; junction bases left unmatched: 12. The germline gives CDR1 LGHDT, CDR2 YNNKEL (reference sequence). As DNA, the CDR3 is TGTGCCTTCAGAGGGACTAGCGGGGGCCCGAGCTCCTACAATGAGCAGTTCTTC. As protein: CAFRGTSGGPSSYNEQFF.

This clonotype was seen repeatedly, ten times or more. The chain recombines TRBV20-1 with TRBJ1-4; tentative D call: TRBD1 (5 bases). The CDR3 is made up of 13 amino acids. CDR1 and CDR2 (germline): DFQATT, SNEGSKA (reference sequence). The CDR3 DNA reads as TGCAGGGGGACGGGGACGGCTAATGAAAAACTGTTTTTT. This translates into CRGTGTANEKLFF.

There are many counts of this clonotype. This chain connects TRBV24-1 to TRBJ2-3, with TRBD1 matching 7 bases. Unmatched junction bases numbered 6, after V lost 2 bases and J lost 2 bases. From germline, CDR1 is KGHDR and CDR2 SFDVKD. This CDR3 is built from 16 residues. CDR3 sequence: CATSDSQGPHTDTQYF. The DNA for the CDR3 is TGTGCCACCAGTGATTCACAGGGGCCCCACACAGATACGCAGTATTTT.

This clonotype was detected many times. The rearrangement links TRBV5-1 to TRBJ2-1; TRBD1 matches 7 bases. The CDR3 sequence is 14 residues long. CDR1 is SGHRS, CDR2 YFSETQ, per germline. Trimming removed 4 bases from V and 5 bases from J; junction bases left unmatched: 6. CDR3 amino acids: CASSTGTVNNEQFF. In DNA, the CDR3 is TGCGCCAGCAGCACCGGGACAGTTAACAATGAGCAGTTCTTC.

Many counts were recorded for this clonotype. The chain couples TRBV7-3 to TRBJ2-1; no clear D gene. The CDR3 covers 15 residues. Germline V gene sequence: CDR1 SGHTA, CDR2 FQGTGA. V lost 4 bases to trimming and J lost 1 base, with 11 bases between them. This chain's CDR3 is CASSSSVGSYNEQFF. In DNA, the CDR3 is TGTGCCAGCAGCTCGTCAGTGGGATCCTACAATGAGCAGTTCTTC. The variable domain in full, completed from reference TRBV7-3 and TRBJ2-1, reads GAGVSQTPSNKVTEKGKYVELRCDPISGHTALYWYRQSLGQGPEFLIYFQGTGAADDSGLPNDRFFAVRPEGSVSTLKIQRTERGDSAVYLCASSSSVGSYNEQFFGPGTRLTVL.

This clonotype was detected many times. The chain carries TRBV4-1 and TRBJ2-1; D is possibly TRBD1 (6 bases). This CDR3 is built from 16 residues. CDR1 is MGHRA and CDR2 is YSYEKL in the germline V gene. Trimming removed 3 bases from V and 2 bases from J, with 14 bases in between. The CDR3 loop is CASSQAAQGTYNEQFF. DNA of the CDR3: TGCGCCAGCAGCCAGGCTGCACAGGGAACCTACAATGAGCAGTTCTTC.

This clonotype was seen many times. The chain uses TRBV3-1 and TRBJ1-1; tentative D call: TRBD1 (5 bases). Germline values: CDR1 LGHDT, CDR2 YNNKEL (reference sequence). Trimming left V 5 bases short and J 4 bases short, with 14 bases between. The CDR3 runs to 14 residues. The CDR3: CASSNSAGGTEAFF. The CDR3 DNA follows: TGTGCCAGCAGCAATTCAGCGGGGGGCACTGAAGCTTTCTTT.

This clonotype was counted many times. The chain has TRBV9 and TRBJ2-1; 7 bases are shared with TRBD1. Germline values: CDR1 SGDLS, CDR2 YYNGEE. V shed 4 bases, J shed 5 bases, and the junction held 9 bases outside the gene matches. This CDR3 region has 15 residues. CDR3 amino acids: CASSPTGQNHNEQFF. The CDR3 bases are TGTGCCAGCAGCCCGACGGGACAGAATCACAATGAGCAGTTCTTC.